These 18 T cell receptor beta chains were all obtained from the same sample, sequenced in a study of blood T cell repertoires in COVID-19. TCRdb keeps only in-frame clones here, not all; method: immunoSEQ multiplex PCR. The table has approximately 22,000 clones, 89% seen once. The source material was peripheral blood. The source of these receptors is a human donor in a cohort sampled during active COVID-19.

As regards this clone: A read error may account for a junction end that differs from germline. The gene calls are TRBV4-1 and TRBJ1-5, with a tentative D call TRBD1 (6 bases). The CDR3 is 16 residues long. Germline CDR1 reads MGHRA; CDR2 reads YSYEKL. CDR3: CASGQEQQGGNQPQHF. DNA of the CDR3: TGCGCCAGCGGCCAAGAACAACAGGGTGGCAATCAGCCCCAGCATTTT.

The gene calls are TRBV4-1 and TRBJ2-7; no clear D. The CDR3 covers 13 residues. Trimming left V 1 base short and J 7 bases short, with 11 bases between. Germline V gene lookup returns CDR1 MGHRA and CDR2 YSYEKL. The CDR3 DNA is TGCGCCAGCAGCCAAGTCCCCGTTCGGGAGCAGTACTTC. Its protein product is CASSQVPVREQYF.

This chain links TRBV24-1 with TRBJ2-1, with D possibly matching TRBD2 (6 bases). CDR3 length: 18 residues. V lost 4 bases to trimming and J lost 5 bases, with 23 bases between them. CDR1 is KGHDR, CDR2 SFDVKD, per germline. CDR3 DNA: TGTGCCACCAGTGACGATACCTTGGGTCCCGGGGGACACAATGAGCAGTTCTTC. It encodes CATSDDTLGPGGHNEQFF.

The rearrangement joins TRBV7-9 to TRBJ2-5, with D possibly matching TRBD1 (5 bases). CDR3 length equals 14 residues. Germline loops: CDR1 SEHNR, CDR2 FQNEAQ (reference sequence). Trimming took off 3 bases at V and 5 bases at J, with 13 bases between the two ends. This CDR3 reads CASSLGRAGETQYF. The CDR3 region has the DNA TGTGCCAGCAGCTTGGGCAGGGCCGGGGAGACCCAGTACTTC.

The chain couples TRBV18 to TRBJ2-7, with D maybe TRBD2 (7 bases). The CDR3 consists of 17 residues. V lost 2 bases, J lost 0 bases, and 17 bases lay in between. Germline V gene sequence: CDR1 KGHSH, CDR2 LQKENI. CDR3 residues: CASSPLVRGASSYEQYF. The CDR3 coding sequence is TGTGCCAGCTCACCATTGGTCCGGGGGGCAAGCTCCTACGAGCAGTACTTC.

The rearrangement links TRBV6-5 to TRBJ1-2, with TRBD1 matching 7 bases. The CDR3 covers 13 residues. The trim removed 6 bases at V and 2 bases at J, leaving 3 bases unmatched. Germline lookup yields CDR1 MNHEY and CDR2 SVGAGI. In nucleotides, the CDR3 is TGTGCCAGCAGCCCACAGGGGAACTATGGCTACACCTTC. It codes for CASSPQGNYGYTF.

The J gene is TRBJ1-1, the V gene TRBV12-3 or TRBV12-4, with a tentative D call TRBD1 (5 bases). The ends were cut back, 5 bases at V and 7 bases at J, with 11 bases in the middle. The CDR3 contains 12 residues. Here the CDR3 reads CASSRQGIEAFF. DNA for the CDR3: TGTGCCAGCAGTCGTCAGGGAATTGAAGCTTTCTTT.

The rearrangement links TRBV4-1 to TRBJ2-7; TRBD1 might be the D (5 bases). From germline, CDR1 is MGHRA and CDR2 YSYEKL. The CDR3 is 14 residues long. Trimming stripped 3 bases from V and 1 base from J, with 10 bases between. The CDR3 DNA sequence: TGCGCCAGCAGCCAGGGGCAGGTGTCCTACGAGCAGTACTTC. Amino acid sequence: CASSQGQVSYEQYF.

V is TRBV2 and J is TRBJ2-7, with TRBD1 identical over 9 bases. This CDR3 region has 14 residues. The ends lost 5 bases at V and 10 bases at J; junction bases unmatched: 12. Per the germline V gene, CDR1 is SNHLY and CDR2 is FYNNEI. CDR3 sequence: CASSLSRDRVVQYF. The CDR3 region has the DNA TGTGCCAGCAGTCTGTCCCGGGACAGGGTGGTTCAGTACTTC.

V is TRBV28 and J is TRBJ2-7, with D possibly matching TRBD1 (6 bases). V gave up 6 bases and J gave up 2 bases, with 23 bases separating them. The CDR3 totals 17 residues. Germline CDR1 is MDHEN and CDR2 is SYDVKM. The DNA of the CDR3 is TGTGCCAGCAGGGGGGCGGACACACAACCTAAACCCTACGAGCAGTACTTC. This codes for CASRGADTQPKPYEQYF.

This chain connects TRBV7-9 to TRBJ1-4; 7 bases are a match to TRBD1. The germline CDR1 and CDR2 sequences are SEHNR and FQNEAQ (reference sequence). The CDR3 covers 15 residues. The junction had 8 bases not matched to a gene; V was cut back by 5 bases and J by 5 bases. In nucleotides, the CDR3 is TGTGCCAGCAGCCCGCAGGGACAGCAAAATGAAAAACTGTTTTTT. It translates to CASSPQGQQNEKLFF.

The chain joins TRBV29-1 to TRBJ1-1, with TRBD1 matching over 11 bases. Losses at the gene ends were 7 bases for V and 5 bases for J; bases not matched to a gene: 6. Germline V CDR1 and CDR2: SQVTM, ANQGSEA. The CDR3 runs to 13 residues. The CDR3 nucleotides are TGCAGCGCCTCCGGGACAGGGGGGACTGAAGCTTTCTTT. Residues: CSASGTGGTEAFF.

For this clone: Sequence at one end of the junction differs from germline and may be a read error. This chain connects TRBV10-2 to TRBJ1-1; D might be TRBD1 (5 bases). Germline assignment: CDR1 WSHSY and CDR2 SAAADI. This CDR3 contains 11 residues. This CDR3 reads CASSSDTEAFF. CDR3 bases: TGCGCCAGCAGTTCGGACACCGAAGCTTTCTTT.

The chain has TRBV6-6 and TRBJ2-3, with 12 bases fitting TRBD2. The ends lost 6 bases at V and 5 bases at J; junction bases unmatched: 3. This CDR3 has 14 residues. Germline V gene sequence: CDR1 MNHNY, CDR2 SVGAGI (reference sequence). CDR3 nucleotide sequence: TGTGCCAGCAGCCAGACTAGCGGGGGAGATACGCAGTATTTT. It codes for CASSQTSGGDTQYF.

The chain uses TRBV19 and TRBJ2-1, with TRBD2 matching 7 bases. Germline V lookup: CDR1 LNHDA, CDR2 SQIVND (reference sequence). The ends lost 6 bases at V and 5 bases at J; junction bases unmatched: 16. There are 17 residues in the CDR3. DNA of the CDR3: TGTGCCAGTAGGCCTAGCGGCCTCTTCTCTCTCCACAATGAGCAGTTCTTC. Amino acid sequence: CASRPSGLFSLHNEQFF.

The rearrangement links TRBV9 to TRBJ1-2; D is possibly TRBD1 (5 bases). V was cut by 6 bases and J by 2 bases, with 14 bases left in between. Germline assignment: CDR1 SGDLS and CDR2 YYNGEE. The CDR3 has 14 amino acids. In DNA form, the CDR3 reads TGTGCCAGCACCAAAACAGGAGTGAACTATGGCTACACCTTC. Protein: CASTKTGVNYGYTF.

This clone appeared once. The rearrangement uses TRBV7-2 and TRBJ1-5; TRBD1 might be the D (5 bases). The ends were cut back, 5 bases at V and 1 base at J, with 12 bases in the middle. Germline V CDR1 and CDR2: SGHTA, FQGNSA. This CDR3 has 15 residues. The CDR3 sequence: CASSPTGGSNQPQHF. The CDR3 nucleotides are TGTGCCAGCAGCCCCACGGGGGGGAGCAATCAGCCCCAGCATTTT.

The chain couples TRBV3-1 (or the pseudogene TRBV3-2) to TRBJ1-2; no definite D call. Germline values: CDR1 LGHDT, CDR2 YNNKEL (reference sequence). The V end was cut by 1 base, the J end by 7 bases, with 16 bases between. This CDR3 spans 15 amino acids. CDR3 amino acids: CASSQGGRTRGGYTF. CDR3 in DNA: TGTGCCAGCAGCCAAGGCGGCAGAACTCGCGGTGGCTACACCTTC.